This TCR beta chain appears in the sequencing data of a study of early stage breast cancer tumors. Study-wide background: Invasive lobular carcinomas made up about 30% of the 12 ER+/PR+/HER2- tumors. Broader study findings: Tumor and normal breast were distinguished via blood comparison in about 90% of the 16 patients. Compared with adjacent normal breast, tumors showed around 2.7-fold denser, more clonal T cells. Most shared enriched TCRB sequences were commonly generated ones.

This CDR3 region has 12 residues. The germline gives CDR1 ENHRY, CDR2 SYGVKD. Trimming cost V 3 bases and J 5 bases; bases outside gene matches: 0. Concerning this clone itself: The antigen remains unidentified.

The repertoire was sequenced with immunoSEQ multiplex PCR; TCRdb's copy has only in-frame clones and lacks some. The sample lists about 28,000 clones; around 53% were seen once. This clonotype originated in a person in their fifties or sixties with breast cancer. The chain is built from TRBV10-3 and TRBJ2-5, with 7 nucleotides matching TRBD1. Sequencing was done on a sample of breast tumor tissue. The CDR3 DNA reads TGTGCCATCAGTGACAGGGGGGAGACCCAGTACTTC. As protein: CAISDRGETQYF.